This T cell receptor (beta chain) is from a study of identical twins. Study results and caveats: Fewer insertions were carried by abundant cord blood beta clonotypes, but none was seen in memory repertoires.

This clonotype occurred a few times. Its target is not known. Deletions cut 4 bases from V and 7 bases from J, with 7 bases between. Germline-derived CDR1 and CDR2 are SQVTM and ANQGSEA. This CDR3 contains 10 residues. The cDNA had a unique molecular identifier and a template-switch universal primer site. TCRdb redid the calling of the 5' RACE reads with MiXCR, one entry per CDR3 protein. This table holds under 400,000 distinct CDR3 sequences, 8.5% to 10% found once. Input material: naive T cells sorted from blood. The sequence came from a woman in her fifties or sixties in good health. V gene TRBV29-1 combines with J gene TRBJ1-1, with D uncertain. CDR3 sequence reads: CSVAPNEAFF. CDR3 nucleotides: TGCAGCGTTGCCCCAAATGAAGCTTTCTTT.